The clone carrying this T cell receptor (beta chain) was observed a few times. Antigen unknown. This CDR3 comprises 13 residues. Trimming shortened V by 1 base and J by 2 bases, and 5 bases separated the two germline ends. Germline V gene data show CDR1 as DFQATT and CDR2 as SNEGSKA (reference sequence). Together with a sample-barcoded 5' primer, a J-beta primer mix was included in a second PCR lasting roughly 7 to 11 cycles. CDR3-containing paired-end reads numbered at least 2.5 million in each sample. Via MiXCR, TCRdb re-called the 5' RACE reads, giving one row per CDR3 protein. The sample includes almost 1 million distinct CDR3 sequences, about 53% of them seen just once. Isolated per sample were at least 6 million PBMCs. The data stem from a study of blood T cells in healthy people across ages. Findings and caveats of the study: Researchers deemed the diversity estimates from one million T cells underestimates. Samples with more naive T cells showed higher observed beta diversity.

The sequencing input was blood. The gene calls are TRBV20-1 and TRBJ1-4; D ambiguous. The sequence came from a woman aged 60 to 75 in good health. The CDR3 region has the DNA TGCAGTGCTAGAGGAAATACTAATGAAAAACTGTTTTTT. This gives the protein CSARGNTNEKLFF.